Each of the 16 T cell receptor beta chains below was sequenced from the same sample in a study of T cell changes during pregnancy in multiple sclerosis. Produced via immunoSEQ multiplex PCR; TCRdb's table is partial and in-frame only. In the table there are approximately 53,000 clones, around 89% of which are singletons. The source was peripheral blood, collected after pregnancy. Receptors were obtained from a female donor in good health, enrolled as a control in a pregnancy study.

This chain links TRBV10-1 with TRBJ2-7, with D maybe TRBD1 (5 bases). Per germline, CDR1 WNHNN and CDR2 SYGVQD (reference sequence). V lost 3 bases and J lost 3, with 9 bases in between. The CDR3 consists of 13 residues. The CDR3 loop reads CASSEGQGYEQYF. In DNA form, the CDR3 reads TGCGCCAGCAGTGAAGGGCAGGGCTACGAGCAGTACTTC.

This chain's CDR3 is CASSLIGQDNEQFF. The CDR3 DNA sequence: TGTGCCAGCAGCTTAATCGGACAAGATAATGAGCAGTTCTTC. This chain uses TRBV7-6 with TRBJ2-1; maybe TRBD1 (5 bases). V was clipped by 2 bases and J by 7 bases, with 12 bases between them. The CDR3 has 14 amino acids. Germline loops: CDR1 SGHVS, CDR2 FNYEAQ.

This chain uses TRBV7-2 with TRBJ2-1; 10 nucleotides align to TRBD2. This CDR3 spans 19 amino acids. J lost 2 bases, V lost 1 base, and 11 bases had no gene match. Germline-derived CDR1 and CDR2 are SGHTA and FQGNSA. The CDR3, as DNA: TGTGCCAGCAGCTTAGGGGTGGCTAGCGGGAGCCCCCCCTACAATGAGCAGTTCTTC. Protein sequence: CASSLGVASGSPPYNEQFF.

J is TRBJ2-3 and V is TRBV4-1; 11 bases line up with TRBD2. CDR1 MGHRA and CDR2 YSYEKL come from the germline V gene. This CDR3 spans 19 amino acids. V gave up 3 bases and J gave up 9 bases; unmatched junction bases: 20. CDR3 bases: TGCGCCAGCAGCCACCCAAAACTCCGGGGGACTAGCGGACCTTACACGCAGTATTTT. Translated: CASSHPKLRGTSGPYTQYF.

The V call is TRBV7-9, the J call TRBJ2-2; 7 bases line up with TRBD2. The CDR3 is 16 residues long. The J segment lost 1 base and the V segment lost 5 bases, leaving 7 bases of the junction unmatched. Germline lookup yields CDR1 SEHNR and CDR2 FQNEAQ (reference sequence). CDR3 DNA: TGTGCCAGCAGCCTCCCTGGGGAGGGGAACACCGGGGAGCTGTTTTTT. Translated: CASSLPGEGNTGELFF.

The genes are TRBV4-2 and TRBJ2-7; 12 nucleotides line up with TRBD2. Germline CDR1 is LGHNA and CDR2 is YNFKEQ. The CDR3 covers 15 residues. Losses at the gene ends were 1 base for V and 6 bases for J; bases not matched to a gene: 4. The CDR3 sequence: CASSQVGLAGFEQYF. The CDR3, as DNA: TGTGCCAGCAGCCAAGTGGGACTAGCGGGTTTCGAGCAGTACTTC.

The V gene is TRBV29-1, the J gene TRBJ2-3, with TRBD2 matching over 13 bases. The CDR3 sequence is 17 residues long. Germline CDR1 is SQVTM and CDR2 is ANQGSEA. Trimming cost V 1 base and J 0 bases; bases outside gene matches: 4. In nucleotides, the CDR3 is TGCAGCGTTGAAGGTGGACTAGCGGGGGCTAGCACAGATACGCAGTATTTT. This sequence encodes CSVEGGLAGASTDTQYF.

The chain joins TRBV6-1 to TRBJ2-7; the match to TRBD2 covers 7 bases. V was pared by 5 bases and J by 6 bases, with 1 base of the junction left unmatched. Per the germline V gene, CDR1 is MNHNS and CDR2 is SASEGT. This CDR3 region has 11 residues. The DNA for the CDR3 is TGTGCCAGCAGTTCGGGGGGCGAGCAGTACTTC. This sequence encodes CASSSGGEQYF.

V and J are TRBV19 and TRBJ2-1; D might be TRBD1 (5 bases). Germline V gene lookup returns CDR1 LNHDA and CDR2 SQIVND (reference sequence). V was cut by 5 bases and J by 1 base, with 9 bases left in between. This CDR3 contains 14 residues. The CDR3, as DNA: TGTGCCAGTAGTTCCCAGGGTTCCTACAATGAGCAGTTCTTC. Encoded protein: CASSSQGSYNEQFF.

V is TRBV2 and J is TRBJ2-7, with 11 bases that match TRBD2. Trimming took 7 bases from V and 4 from J; bases not matched to a gene: 12. CDR1 and CDR2 from the germline V gene are SNHLY and FYNNEI. This CDR3 has 16 amino acids. CDR3 sequence: CASISRLAGIRYEQYF. The CDR3 region has the DNA TGTGCCAGCATCTCAAGACTAGCGGGAATTCGTTACGAGCAGTACTTC.

J is TRBJ2-7 and V is TRBV28; 7 bases fit TRBD1. The CDR3 totals 15 residues. Trimming cost V 8 bases and J 3 bases; bases outside gene matches: 13. Germline V lookup: CDR1 MDHEN, CDR2 SYDVKM. The DNA for the CDR3 is TGTGCCAGCGCCGGTCGACAGGGTGGGTACTACGAGCAGTACTTC. It encodes CASAGRQGGYYEQYF. Full variable domain (rest looked up from reference TRBV28 and TRBJ2-7): DVKVTQSSRYLVKRTGEKVFLECVQDMDHENMFWYRQDPGLGLRLIYFSYDVKMKEKGDIPEGYSVSREKKERFSLILESASTNQTSMYLCASAGRQGGYYEQYFGPGTRLTVT.

This chain joins TRBV10-1 and TRBJ2-7; TRBD2 matches 10 bases. The CDR3 length is 17 residues. Looked up from germline, CDR1 is WNHNN and CDR2 is SYGVQD (reference sequence). The J segment lost 5 bases and the V segment lost 3 bases, leaving 13 bases of the junction unmatched. DNA of the CDR3: TGCGCCAGCAGTGACCCTAAAGCGGGAGGGCCCGACCACGAGCAGTACTTC. Amino acid sequence: CASSDPKAGGPDHEQYF.

This sequence joins TRBV7-8 and TRBJ1-5; D gene unclear. With 5 bases removed from V and 6 bases from J, the gap between germline ends came to 11 bases. The CDR3 totals 13 residues. Germline values: CDR1 SGHVS, CDR2 FQNEAQ. The CDR3 DNA is TGTGCCAGCAGCCCAGACATCGGTCAGCCCCAGCATTTT. Its protein product is CASSPDIGQPQHF.

The gene calls are TRBV18 and TRBJ2-7, with TRBD1 matching 9 bases. This CDR3 has 18 amino acids. The J segment lost 6 bases and the V segment lost 3 bases, leaving 18 bases of the junction unmatched. Germline CDR1 and CDR2: KGHSH and LQKENI. CDR3: CASSPRDRVRVVASEQYF. DNA of the CDR3: TGTGCCAGCTCACCCCGGGACAGGGTTAGGGTAGTGGCCTCCGAGCAGTACTTC.

This CDR3 reads CASSRGHRDRVLDTGELFF. CDR3 nucleotides: TGTGCCAGCAGTCGTGGACACCGGGACAGGGTATTGGACACCGGGGAGCTGTTTTTT. V gene TRBV14 combines with J gene TRBJ2-2; TRBD1 matches at 9 bases. CDR1 and CDR2 (germline): SGHDN, FVKESK. The CDR3 contains 19 residues. V shed 6 bases and J 3 bases; nucleotides not matched to a gene: 17. Full variable domain (remainder filled in from reference TRBV14 and TRBJ2-2): EAGVTQFPSHSVIEKGQTVTLRCDPISGHDNLYWYRRVMGKEIKFLLHFVKESKQDESGMPNNRFLAERTGGTYSTLKVQPAELEDSGVYFCASSRGHRDRVLDTGELFFGEGSRLTVL.

The chain joins TRBV6-1 to TRBJ2-7; D is perhaps TRBD2 (5 bases). This CDR3 region has 13 residues. Germline V lookup: CDR1 MNHNS, CDR2 SASEGT. The V gene lost 7 bases and the J gene lost 4 bases, with 14 bases spanning the gap. This CDR3 is CASTEGKRYEQYF. CDR3 nucleotides: TGTGCCAGCACCGAGGGTAAACGGTACGAGCAGTACTTC.